One and the same sample provided the 11 T cell receptor beta chains below, sequenced in a study of blood T cell repertoires in COVID-19 (TCRdb year 2020). Libraries were constructed by the immunoSEQ multiplex PCR assay. TCRdb carries this immuneACCESS record with in-frame sequences only. Its versions omit some clonotypes, under half of them owing to an unresolved V gene in the studies checked, with the rest unexplained. Recorded for this sample are some 390,000 clones; 70% to 90% of them occurred a single time. 1.5% to 1.7% of the sample is held by the ten biggest clonotypes. Input material: peripheral blood. These receptors all stem from a woman aged 40 to 50 with COVID-19, enrolled during active disease.

The count of this clone is one. CDR3 sequence: CASSLVGGLRETQYF. The CDR3 DNA is TGTGCCAGCAGTTTAGTGGGCGGGCTTAGAGAGACCCAGTACTTC. This chain uses TRBV28 with TRBJ2-5; perhaps TRBD2 as D (5 bases). The V and J ends lost 2 bases and 4 bases respectively, with 14 bases between them. The CDR3 contains 15 residues. In germline, CDR1 is MDHEN, CDR2 SYDVKM.

The chain is built from TRBV19 and TRBJ1-6, with 10 bases that match TRBD1. The CDR3 totals 16 residues. V trimming: 3 bases; J trimming: 10 bases; junction bases outside the gene matches: 9. CDR1 LNHDA and CDR2 SQIVND come from the germline V gene (reference sequence). DNA of the CDR3: TGTGCCAGTAGTATGGTGCCGGGACAGGGGAACTCACCCCTCCACTTT. Residues: CASSMVPGQGNSPLHF.

The chain couples TRBV5-6 to TRBJ2-6; D is undetermined. This CDR3 has 14 amino acids. Trimming removed 0 bases at V and 11 bases at J, with 12 bases between. Germline assignment: CDR1 SGHDT and CDR2 YYEEEE. The CDR3 here is CASSLGLQVYVLTF. Here the CDR3 DNA reads TGTGCCAGCAGCTTGGGGCTCCAGGTGTACGTCCTGACTTTC.

This sequence joins TRBV11-3 and TRBJ2-5; 8 nucleotides line up with TRBD1. CDR3 length: 17 amino acids. With 5 bases clipped from V and 4 bases from J, the junction kept 15 bases outside the gene matches. Germline V lookup: CDR1 SGHNT, CDR2 YENEEA. The chain's CDR3 is CASSLISGTTGGETQYF. The CDR3 DNA reads as TGTGCCAGCAGCCTAATTTCCGGGACAACAGGGGGAGAGACCCAGTACTTC. Full variable domain (rest looked up from reference TRBV11-3 and TRBJ2-5): EAGVVQSPRYKIIEKKQPVAFWCNPISGHNTLYWYLQNLGQGPELLIRYENEEAVDDSQLPKDRFSAERLKGVDSTLKIQPAELGDSAVYLCASSLISGTTGGETQYFGPGTRLLVL.

The chain is built from TRBV5-1 and TRBJ2-5, with TRBD2 matching over 11 bases. The V segment lost 0 bases and the J segment 2 bases; nucleotides outside the gene matches: 3. Looked up from germline, CDR1 is SGHRS and CDR2 is YFSETQ. CDR3 length: 16 residues. The CDR3 sequence is CASSLEASGGQETQYF. Here the CDR3 DNA reads TGCGCCAGCAGCTTGGAGGCTAGCGGGGGGCAAGAGACCCAGTACTTC.

This rearrangement joins TRBV11-2 to TRBJ2-1, with a possible D match to TRBD2 (6 bases). V lost 2 bases and J 3 bases, leaving 11 bases between the germline ends. The CDR3 loop spans 15 amino acids. Germline CDR1 reads SGHAT; CDR2 reads FQNNGV. In nucleotides, the CDR3 is TGTGCCAGCAGCTTAAAGCGGACTAACTACAATGAGCAGTTCTTC. Amino acids: CASSLKRTNYNEQFF.

This chain connects TRBV7-8 to TRBJ2-3; 14 bases align to TRBD2. V shed 4 bases, J shed 6 bases, and the junction held 6 bases outside the gene matches. The germline V gene encodes CDR1 SGHVS and CDR2 FQNEAQ. CDR3 length equals 16 residues. The chain's CDR3 is CASSYRLAGGPDTQYF. The CDR3, as DNA: TGTGCCAGCAGCTACAGACTAGCGGGAGGGCCGGATACGCAGTATTTT.

The table lists this clone with a count of one. This rearrangement joins TRBV19 to TRBJ2-2; D unresolved. Germline CDR1 LNHDA, CDR2 SQIVND (reference sequence). CDR3 length: 13 residues. The germline V and J ends were trimmed by 7 bases and 3 bases, with 9 bases remaining between them. CDR3 sequence: CASTFSHTGELFF. The CDR3 region has the DNA TGTGCCAGTACGTTCTCCCACACCGGGGAGCTGTTTTTT.

The V call is TRBV10-3, the J call TRBJ1-1, with TRBD1 as a possible D gene (6 bases). The CDR3 contains 16 residues. Germline lookup yields CDR1 ENHRY and CDR2 SYGVKD. V was clipped by 4 bases and J by 0 bases, with 15 bases between them. The DNA of the CDR3 is TGTGCCATCAGTGCTCCAGGGGAGGGCTTGAACACTGAAGCTTTCTTT. Translated: CAISAPGEGLNTEAFF.

This clone was seen once. J is TRBJ2-7 and V is TRBV27; 8 bases align to TRBD1. V was clipped by 8 bases and J by 6 bases; unmatched bases: 9. This CDR3 contains 13 residues. Germline CDR1 is MNHEY and CDR2 is SMNVEV (reference sequence). The CDR3 region is CASGQGSPFEQYF. The CDR3 DNA is TGTGCCAGCGGACAGGGTAGCCCTTTCGAGCAGTACTTC.

This chain links TRBV27 with TRBJ2-5; 11 bases are shared with TRBD2. The CDR3 loop spans 16 amino acids. Germline V CDR1 and CDR2: MNHEY, SMNVEV (reference sequence). Trimming removed 4 bases from V and 5 bases from J; junction bases left unmatched: 9. CDR3 sequence: CASSSWTSGLGETQYF. The CDR3 DNA is TGTGCCAGCAGTTCCTGGACTAGCGGGTTGGGGGAGACCCAGTACTTC.